This is a list of T cell receptor beta chains from one sample in a study of T cells in tuberculosis. The data were produced by immunoSEQ multiplex PCR, yet TCRdb's version contains in-frame clones alone and is incomplete. Of around 60,000 clones in the sample, around 81% were seen once. Sequencing input: CD1b-GMM tetramer-negative cells sorted from PBMCs. These receptor sequences come from an adult woman with latent tuberculosis. CDR3s include the opening cysteine and the closing phenylalanine or tryptophan. Fields, in order: J gene, D gene, V gene, clone size, CDR3 DNA, CDR3 protein. The D gene is left open where the match is weak. Clone size appears in some rows only: once, few, many, or a class for an expanded clone.

J gene: TRBJ1-2
D gene: NA
V gene: TRBV14
clone size: NA
CDR3 DNA: TGTGCCAGCAGCCGCGACATCGGTGGCTACACCTTC
CDR3 protein: CASSRDIGGYTF

J gene: TRBJ1-4
D gene: NA
V gene: TRBV2
clone size: NA
CDR3 DNA: TGTGCCAGCACAAAGCAGAGGGCAACTAATGAAAAACTGTTTTTT
CDR3 protein: CASTKQRATNEKLFF

J gene: TRBJ2-5
D gene: NA
V gene: TRBV5-1
clone size: NA
CDR3 DNA: TGCGCCAGCAGCCGGATGTTTGGGAGAGGTACCCAGTACTTC
CDR3 protein: CASSRMFGRGTQYF

J gene: TRBJ1-1
D gene: TRBD1
V gene: TRBV19
clone size: once
CDR3 DNA: TGTGCCAGCGGGACCGGGACAGCTCTCACTGAAGCTTTCTTT
CDR3 protein: CASGTGTALTEAFF

J gene: TRBJ2-7
D gene: NA
V gene: TRBV11-2
clone size: NA
CDR3 DNA: TGTGCCAGCAGCTTAGGGCTAGCCTCTCCCTACGAGCAGTACTTC
CDR3 protein: CASSLGLASPYEQYF

J gene: TRBJ2-5
D gene: TRBD1
V gene: TRBV7-9
clone size: NA
CDR3 DNA: TGTGCCAGCACCCAGGGACAGGAACACCAGTACTTC
CDR3 protein: CASTQGQEHQYF

J gene: TRBJ2-3
D gene: TRBD2
V gene: TRBV19
clone size: NA
CDR3 DNA: TGTGCCAGTAAAGACAGCGGGAGGCCCACAGATACGCAGTATTTT
CDR3 protein: CASKDSGRPTDTQYF

J gene: TRBJ1-4
D gene: TRBD1
V gene: TRBV19
clone size: NA
CDR3 DNA: TGTGCCAGTAGTCCGGGAGGGGGCAAGAATGAAAAACTGTTTTTT
CDR3 protein: CASSPGGGKNEKLFF

J gene: TRBJ2-1
D gene: NA
V gene: TRBV4-2
clone size: NA
CDR3 DNA: TGTGCCAGCAGCCATGATCGGGACTACAATGAGCAGTTCTTC
CDR3 protein: CASSHDRDYNEQFF

J gene: TRBJ1-5
D gene: NA
V gene: TRBV21-1
clone size: NA
CDR3 DNA: TGTGCCAGCAGCAAGACAGGGGGGGAAAGCAATCAGCCCCAGCATTTT
CDR3 protein: CASSKTGGESNQPQHF

J gene: TRBJ1-1
D gene: TRBD1
V gene: TRBV5-5
clone size: NA
CDR3 DNA: TGTGCCAGCAGCTCGGGACAGGGGAACACTGAAGCTTTCTTT
CDR3 protein: CASSSGQGNTEAFF

J gene: TRBJ2-3
D gene: TRBD2
V gene: TRBV11-3
clone size: NA
CDR3 DNA: TGTGCCAGCAGCTTAAGGGGACTAGCGGGAGCAGATACGCAGTATTTT
CDR3 protein: CASSLRGLAGADTQYF

J gene: TRBJ2-5
D gene: NA
V gene: TRBV4-3
clone size: few
CDR3 DNA: TGCGCCAGCAGGTTAACGGTTCAGACTAAAGAGACCCAGTACTTC
CDR3 protein: CASRLTVQTKETQYF

J gene: TRBJ2-2
D gene: TRBD1
V gene: TRBV7-3
clone size: NA
CDR3 DNA: TGTGCCAGCAGTCCGACAGGGACCGGGGAGCTGTTTTTT
CDR3 protein: CASSPTGTGELFF

J gene: TRBJ2-7
D gene: TRBD1
V gene: TRBV2
clone size: NA
CDR3 DNA: TGTGCCAGCAGCCCCGGGACAGGGGCCCTCCACGAGCAGTACTTC
CDR3 protein: CASSPGTGALHEQYF

J gene: TRBJ2-7
D gene: NA
V gene: TRBV28
clone size: NA
CDR3 DNA: TGTGCCAGCAGTTTACCCCGGGGGGCGGGGTCCTACGAGCAGTACTTC
CDR3 protein: CASSLPRGAGSYEQYF

J gene: TRBJ2-1
D gene: TRBD2
V gene: TRBV5-1
clone size: NA
CDR3 DNA: TGCGCCAGCAGAGCGGGAGGTTACTCCTACAATGAGCAGTTCTTC
CDR3 protein: CASRAGGYSYNEQFF

J gene: TRBJ2-3
D gene: TRBD2
V gene: TRBV5-1
clone size: NA
CDR3 DNA: TGCGCCAGCAGCTCAACAGCGGGGCCCTTCACAGATACGCAGTATTTT
CDR3 protein: CASSSTAGPFTDTQYF

J gene: TRBJ2-7
D gene: TRBD2
V gene: TRBV5-1
clone size: NA
CDR3 DNA: TGCGCCAGCCATACCACCGCGGGAGAAGCTAACGAGCAGTACTTC
CDR3 protein: CASHTTAGEANEQYF

J gene: TRBJ1-2
D gene: TRBD1
V gene: TRBV2
clone size: NA
CDR3 DNA: TGTGCCAGCAGTGCTCGACAGGGTAACCTGATGGGCTATGGCTACACCTTC
CDR3 protein: CASSARQGNLMGYGYTF

J gene: TRBJ2-7
D gene: TRBD1
V gene: TRBV7-8
clone size: NA
CDR3 DNA: TGTGCCAGCAGCTTAGGAGTACAGGGGAAGCCCTACGAGCAGTACTTC
CDR3 protein: CASSLGVQGKPYEQYF

J gene: TRBJ1-4
D gene: NA
V gene: TRBV6-1
clone size: NA
CDR3 DNA: TGTGCCAGCAGTGAAATCAGTACGAATGAAAAACTGTTTTTT
CDR3 protein: CASSEISTNEKLFF

J gene: TRBJ2-7
D gene: NA
V gene: TRBV11-1
clone size: NA
CDR3 DNA: TGTGCCAGCAGCTTAACCCCGAACGGTTACGAGCAGTACTTC
CDR3 protein: CASSLTPNGYEQYF

J gene: TRBJ2-3
D gene: NA
V gene: TRBV28
clone size: NA
CDR3 DNA: TGTGCCAGCAGTTTAGACTACAGACCCGATAATACGCAGTATTTT
CDR3 protein: CASSLDYRPDNTQYF

J gene: TRBJ2-1
D gene: TRBD2
V gene: TRBV28
clone size: NA
CDR3 DNA: TGTGCCAGCACTCTTAATTTAGCGGGAGGTTACAATGAGCAGTTCTTC
CDR3 protein: CASTLNLAGGYNEQFF

J gene: TRBJ2-3
D gene: TRBD2
V gene: TRBV7-2
clone size: NA
CDR3 DNA: TGTGCCAGCAGTCAAAATAGCGGGGCCACCGATACGCAGTATTTT
CDR3 protein: CASSQNSGATDTQYF

J gene: TRBJ1-5
D gene: NA
V gene: TRBV7-2
clone size: once
CDR3 DNA: TGTGCCAGCAGCTTAAACGGGATAGGGCAGCGCCTTAATCAGCCCCAGCATTTT
CDR3 protein: CASSLNGIGQRLNQPQHF

J gene: TRBJ2-2
D gene: TRBD2
V gene: TRBV7-8
clone size: NA
CDR3 DNA: TGTGCCAGCTTAGCGGGAGTCACCGGGGAGCTGTTTTTT
CDR3 protein: CASLAGVTGELFF

J gene: TRBJ2-7
D gene: TRBD2
V gene: TRBV12-5
clone size: NA
CDR3 DNA: TGTGCTAGTGGTTTGGTACAAAGCCCTAGCGGGAGGGTCCGATACTACGAGCAGTACTTC
CDR3 protein: CASGLVQSPSGRVRYYEQYF

J gene: TRBJ2-7
D gene: NA
V gene: TRBV5-1
clone size: few
CDR3 DNA: TGCGCCAGCAGCTCGGACAGCTACGAGCAGTACTTC
CDR3 protein: CASSSDSYEQYF

J gene: TRBJ1-5
D gene: NA
V gene: TRBV28
clone size: NA
CDR3 DNA: TGTGCCAGCAGTCCAGGAATCCATAGCAATCAGCCCCAGCATTTT
CDR3 protein: CASSPGIHSNQPQHF

J gene: TRBJ1-6
D gene: NA
V gene: TRBV6-5
clone size: NA
CDR3 DNA: TGTGCCAGCAGTTACACGGACAGATACTATTCACCCCTCCACTTT
CDR3 protein: CASSYTDRYYSPLHF

J gene: TRBJ1-5
D gene: NA
V gene: TRBV21-1
clone size: NA
CDR3 DNA: TGTGCCAGCAGCAAAGAAATCCGACGCAGGGAGGAGGGCAATCAGCCCCAGCATTTT
CDR3 protein: CASSKEIRRREEGNQPQHF